The clone carrying this TCR beta chain was found many times. The antigen remains unidentified. Molecular barcoded adaptors covering alpha/delta and beta/gamma chains were used on around 400 ng RNA. Using its own MiXCR run on the reads, TCRdb lists one record per CDR3 protein. The sample lists around 48,000 distinct CDR3 sequences; around 20% were seen once. This entry comes from a study of read filtering for tumor transcriptome and immune sequencing. The overall study: Among patients, 17 to 20 were male and 14 female, aged 47 to 80 (mean about 72). DNase treatment preceded whole-transcriptome library preparation.

Regarding the study as a whole: RNA-seq captured clonotypes less deeply and reliably than IR-seq. Approximately 80% of IR-seq clonotypes had one read, totaling around 3.3% of reads; RNA-seq: about 70% and 40%.

Sequenced input: a population of CD138-negative cells sorted from bone marrow. The TCR comes from a donor at least 40 years old with multiple myeloma.

CDR3 in DNA: TGCAGCGCGACCCCCGGGACCACCGGAGATACGCAGTATTTT. Translating gives CSATPGTTGDTQYF. The rearrangement uses TRBV29-1 and TRBJ2-3; D possibly matches TRBD1 or TRBD2 (5 bases each). This CDR3 comprises 14 residues. Trimming cost V 7 bases and J 5 bases, with 19 bases left between them. Germline V lookup: CDR1 SQVTM, CDR2 ANQGSEA.